This T cell receptor (beta chain) was captured in a study of blood T cell repertoires in COVID-19. Turning to the study itself: Both acute and convalescent COVID-19 samples were obtained from the United States, Italy and Spain. PBMCs, B-cell-depleted T cells, or T cells were the source of the cDNA or gDNA that made up the material.

The CDR3 is 16 amino acids. The V gene lost 0 bases and the J gene lost 0 bases, with 11 bases spanning the gap. Germline V CDR1 and CDR2: KGHSH, LQKENI. As originally analysed: Reference gene primer amplification in the assay estimated nucleated cell counts. Repertoires were generated with immunoSEQ multiplex PCR, while TCRdb's copy carries only in-frame clones and drops some. The V and J calls and clone size are taken from that table; D and trimming were inferred from the DNA. Here the sample spans approximately 30,000 clones, roughly 90% being singletons. The source is a human donor in a cohort sampled during active COVID-19. The sample was peripheral blood. The chain carries TRBV18 and TRBJ1-1, with D perhaps matching TRBD1 (6 bases). The DNA for the CDR3 is TGTGCCAGCTCACCACCGATCGCAGGGGTGAACACTGAAGCTTTCTTT. Its protein is CASSPPIAGVNTEAFF.